This T cell receptor beta chain was obtained from a study of T cells after yellow fever vaccination. Study-level background: Where fractions had low cell numbers, libraries were prepared from them with the SMART-Seq v4 Ultra Low Input RNA kit. Study-wide findings and caveats: Compared with primary, the secondary response was weaker and peaked at day 5, not 15. The CD4 compartment and the CD8 compartment contained a small share of clonotypes in common.

Germline V gene data show CDR1 as SEHNR and CDR2 as FQNEAQ (reference sequence). The CDR3 contains 12 residues. The V end lost 8 bases, the J end lost 4 bases, and 11 bases lay between the germline ends. This clonotype showed up just a few times. As yet, its antigen is unknown. Each CDR3 protein is one row after TCRdb ran MiXCR on the 5' RACE reads. The profile shows 150,000 to 200,000 distinct CDR3 sequences, 6.2% of them singletons. The receptor was isolated from a man aged 18 to 35 who received the YFV17D yellow fever vaccine. The V gene is TRBV7-9, the J gene TRBJ2-5; no definite D call. This specimen was CD4+ T cells sorted from PBMCs, taken on the day of the first yellow fever vaccination. The CDR3 sequence: CASSRSGETQYF. CDR3 bases: TGTGCCAGCTCCCGTAGTGGAGAGACCCAGTACTTC.